One sample yielded the 24 T cell receptor beta chains listed below, sequenced in a study of shared clonotypes between healthy human individuals. The protocol was immunoSEQ multiplex PCR, while the TCRdb copy is restricted to in-frame clones and leaves out a portion. The data hold about 730,000 clones, with approximately 72% observed a single time. The sequenced sample consisted of memory CD4+ T cells sorted from blood. As for subset: CD45RA-negative fraction. These TCRs come from a woman aged 25 to 39 in good health.

The J gene is TRBJ1-1, the V gene TRBV6-5; D is ambiguous. CDR3 length equals 14 residues. Germline V CDR1 and CDR2: MNHEY, SVGAGI. V was clipped by 4 bases and J by 4 bases, with 13 bases between them. CDR3 loop: CASSSPGRSTEAFF. The CDR3 DNA is TGTGCCAGCAGTTCCCCGGGGAGGAGCACTGAAGCTTTCTTT.

The chain combines TRBV10-1 with TRBJ2-1; the match to TRBD2 covers 7 bases. With 3 bases clipped from V and 8 bases from J, the junction kept 19 bases outside the gene matches. Germline V gene data show CDR1 as WNHNN and CDR2 as SYGVQD (reference sequence). This CDR3 has 18 residues. CDR3 DNA sequence: TGCGCCAGCAGTGATGGTACGGGAGGAGAGGCCATGGCCGATGAGCAGTTCTTC. It yields the protein CASSDGTGGEAMADEQFF.

The V and J genes are TRBV2 and TRBJ1-1; no clear D gene. Between the trimmed V and J ends, which lost 8 bases and 5 bases, there was a span of 15 bases. From germline, CDR1 is SNHLY and CDR2 FYNNEI. CDR3 size: 13 residues. The CDR3 is CASRRIERTEAFF. The CDR3 DNA is TGTGCCAGCCGACGGATCGAGCGGACTGAAGCTTTCTTT.

The V gene is TRBV5-6, the J gene TRBJ2-5; D ambiguous. Trimming cost V 7 bases and J 2 bases, with 12 bases left between them. From germline, CDR1 is SGHDT and CDR2 YYEEEE. This CDR3 spans 13 amino acids. CDR3 residues: CASAKASQETQYF. The CDR3 DNA follows: TGTGCCAGCGCCAAAGCCTCTCAAGAGACCCAGTACTTC.

This clone was found once. This chain links TRBV19 with TRBJ2-7, with D unresolved. V was shortened by 8 bases and J by 2 bases, with 13 bases between the two germline ends. The CDR3 has 13 residues. The germline V gene encodes CDR1 LNHDA and CDR2 SQIVND (reference sequence). DNA for the CDR3: TGTGCCAGTGCTTCCAAGCAGGCCTACGAGCAGTACTTC. Its protein product is CASASKQAYEQYF.

The V and J genes are TRBV27 and TRBJ2-7; the match to TRBD1 covers 10 bases. The germline gives CDR1 MNHEY, CDR2 SMNVEV (reference sequence). V lost 3 bases to trimming and J lost 0 bases; unmatched junction nucleotides: 20. The CDR3 is 21 amino acids. The CDR3 DNA follows: TGTGCCAGCAGTTTCGCGAAAGGGACAGGGGTCACCCGGGCCCTCTCCTACGAGCAGTACTTC. Its translation is CASSFAKGTGVTRALSYEQYF.

The V call is TRBV2, the J call TRBJ1-2, with TRBD1 identical over 7 bases. Looked up from germline, CDR1 is SNHLY and CDR2 is FYNNEI. Germline trimming cut 4 bases from V and 5 bases from J; bases unmatched to any gene: 1. The CDR3 has 12 amino acids. The CDR3 DNA reads as TGTGCCAGCAGTGGACAGGGATATGGCTACACCTTC. Translating gives CASSGQGYGYTF. Filled out from reference TRBV2 and TRBJ1-2, the complete variable domain reads EPEVTQTPSHQVTQMGQEVILRCVPISNHLYFYWYRQILGQKVEFLVSFYNNEISEKSEIFDDQFSVERPDGSNFTLKIRSTKLEDSAMYFCASSGQGYGYTFGSGTRLTVV.

The chain recombines TRBV6-6 with TRBJ2-2, with 7 bases aligning to TRBD2. Trimming at V came to 2 bases and at J to 4 bases, leaving 7 bases not matched to a gene. Germline-derived CDR1 and CDR2 are MNHNY and SVGAGI (reference sequence). There are 16 residues in the CDR3. CDR3 sequence reads: CASSYRGRAGTGELFF. The CDR3 bases are TGTGCCAGCAGTTACAGAGGGAGGGCGGGCACCGGGGAGCTGTTTTTT.

The V gene is TRBV9, the J gene TRBJ2-5; D is uncertain. The J call may be mistaken, given a closer DNA end match to TRBJ2-7. The CDR3 is made up of 16 amino acids. The germline V gene encodes CDR1 SGDLS and CDR2 YYNGEE. CDR3 sequence: CASSPRSRAAHYEQYF. The CDR3 bases are TGTGCCAGCAGCCCCCGTAGCCGAGCCGCCCACTACGAGCAGTACTTC.

This clone was recorded once. The chain is built from TRBV28 and TRBJ2-7; no definite D call. Per germline, CDR1 MDHEN and CDR2 SYDVKM. The CDR3 is 12 amino acids. Trimming cost V 7 bases and J 5 bases, with 12 bases left between them. CDR3 sequence (DNA): TGTGCCAGCATGGTTCCTCCTGACGAGCAGTACTTC. Protein sequence: CASMVPPDEQYF.

This chain uses TRBV9 with TRBJ2-7; TRBD2 agrees at 10 bases. This CDR3 spans 15 amino acids. CDR1 is SGDLS, CDR2 YYNGEE, per germline. Trimming cost V 2 bases and J 5 bases; bases outside gene matches: 7. CDR3 in amino acids: CASSVRLAGVNEQYF. As DNA, the CDR3 is TGTGCCAGCAGCGTCCGGCTAGCGGGAGTTAACGAGCAGTACTTC.

A single count supports this clone. The rearrangement uses TRBV15 and TRBJ2-1, with TRBD2 matching over 15 bases. V lost 5 bases, J lost 7 bases, and 12 bases stayed unmatched. CDR3 size: 18 residues. Germline V lookup: CDR1 LNHNV, CDR2 YYDKDF (reference sequence). The CDR3 DNA reads as TGTGCCACCAGCCGCCCCCCGGGACTAGCGGGAGGTGGAAATGAGCAGTTCTTC. It translates to CATSRPPGLAGGGNEQFF.

This chain links TRBV5-5 with TRBJ2-7; a weak D match, TRBD2 (5 bases). The V and J ends lost 5 bases and 3 bases respectively, with 15 bases between them. The CDR3 extends over 14 amino acids. The V gene's germline CDR1 is SGHKS and CDR2 YYEKEE (reference sequence). The CDR3, as DNA: TGTGCCAGCAGGTATCATCCCGGGGACTACGAGCAGTACTTC. Its protein product is CASRYHPGDYEQYF.

The chain recombines TRBV25-1 with TRBJ2-2, with 8 bases that match TRBD1. With V trimmed by 8 bases and J by 3 bases, 8 bases remained unmatched. The CDR3 runs to 15 residues. Germline V CDR1 and CDR2: MGHDK, SYGVNS. The CDR3 protein is CASSSGTGDTGELFF. CDR3 nucleotides: TGTGCCAGCTCTTCCGGGACAGGCGACACCGGGGAGCTGTTTTTT.

V is TRBV19 and J is TRBJ1-1; TRBD1 matches at 9 bases. V was clipped by 4 bases and J by 0 bases; unmatched bases: 6. Germline V lookup: CDR1 LNHDA, CDR2 SQIVND (reference sequence). CDR3 size: 16 residues. The CDR3, as DNA: TGTGCCAGTAGTACAGGGACAGGGATCATGAACACTGAAGCTTTCTTT. Residues: CASSTGTGIMNTEAFF.

The chain combines TRBV12-1 with TRBJ1-3; TRBD1, the D gene given by the table, was not confirmed from the DNA. TRBV12-1 is noted as a pseudogene. The CDR3 is 17 residues long. The CDR3: CASRHDRQGSPGNTIYF. The CDR3 nucleotides are TGTGCCAGCAGACACGACAGACAGGGGTCCCCTGGAAACACCATATATTTT.

The gene calls are TRBV29-1 and TRBJ2-5; D may correspond to TRBD1 or TRBD2 (5 bases each). The CDR3 totals 12 residues. The V gene's germline CDR1 is SQVTM and CDR2 ANQGSEA. Trimming removed 8 bases at V and 2 bases at J, with 12 bases between. CDR3 sequence: CSTRDGQETQYF. CDR3 coding DNA: TGCAGCACCCGGGACGGACAAGAGACCCAGTACTTC.

V gene TRBV5-1 combines with J gene TRBJ2-7; D is possibly TRBD2 (6 bases). Germline V gene sequence: CDR1 SGHRS, CDR2 YFSETQ. V was trimmed by 0 bases and J by 0 bases, leaving 16 bases between them. This CDR3 region has 17 residues. CDR3 coding DNA: TGCGCCAGCAGCTTGGTGGCTAGCGCCGAGAGCTCCTACGAGCAGTACTTC. Residues: CASSLVASAESSYEQYF.

The V and J genes are TRBV18 and TRBJ1-2, with unresolved D. V dropped 4 bases and J dropped 3 bases, with 9 bases sitting between them. This CDR3 has 13 amino acids. From germline, CDR1 is KGHSH and CDR2 LQKENI. As DNA, the CDR3 is TGTGCCAGCTCACGAGACCTGGACTATGGCTACACCTTC. Translated: CASSRDLDYGYTF.

CDR3 in DNA: TGCGCCAGCGGAGCCGGGACAGGGAACACCGGGGAGCTGTTTTTT. Encoded protein: CASGAGTGNTGELFF. This chain links TRBV5-1 with TRBJ2-2; 8 bases are a match to TRBD1. This CDR3 region has 15 residues. V lost 7 bases, J lost 1 base, and 6 bases stayed unmatched. Looked up from germline, CDR1 is SGHRS and CDR2 is YFSETQ. The complete variable domain, with remaining parts taken from reference TRBV5-1 and TRBJ2-2, reads KAGVTQTPRYLIKTRGQQVTLSCSPISGHRSVSWYQQTPGQGLQFLFEYFSETQRNKGNFPGRFSGRQFSNSRSEMNVSTLELGDSALYLCASGAGTGNTGELFFGEGSRLTVL.

This clone was seen a few times. CDR3 DNA: TGTGCCAGCAGCGATAGCGGGGGCCCCTCCTACGAGCAGTACTTC. This translates into CASSDSGGPSYEQYF. V and J are TRBV7-2 and TRBJ2-5, with 9 positions matching TRBD2. The J call is uncertain, as TRBJ2-7 better fits the DNA end. The germline CDR1 and CDR2 sequences are SGHTA and FQGNSA. The CDR3 has 15 amino acids.

This chain uses TRBV7-3 with TRBJ2-1; 8 nucleotides match TRBD1. V dropped 5 bases and J dropped 10; count of bases not matched to a gene: 13. The length of the CDR3 is 15 residues. Germline assignment: CDR1 SGHTA and CDR2 FQGTGA. Written as DNA, the CDR3 is TGTGCCAGCAGCCCTAAAAGGACAGGGCTTGGCGAGCAGTTCTTC. Protein sequence: CASSPKRTGLGEQFF.

Remarks on this clone: Additional DNA sequences in this sample encode the identical CDR3. The CDR3 DNA reads TGTGCCTGGATCAGCAGGACCTACGAGCAGTACTTC. Encoded protein: CAWISRTYEQYF. The J gene is TRBJ2-7, the V gene TRBV30; the D is unclear. The CDR3 is 12 amino acids. V was pared by 4 bases and J by 2 bases, with 9 bases between. Germline CDR1 and CDR2: GTSNPN and SVGIG (reference sequence).

V and J are TRBV4-1 and TRBJ2-7; 8 bases fit TRBD1. Germline V CDR1 and CDR2: MGHRA, YSYEKL. J gave up 2 bases and V 4 bases, and 7 bases lay outside the gene matches. The length of the CDR3 is 15 residues. The CDR3 sequence: CASSPGQGHTYEQYF. The CDR3 region has the DNA TGCGCCAGCAGCCCCGGACAGGGACACACCTACGAGCAGTACTTC.